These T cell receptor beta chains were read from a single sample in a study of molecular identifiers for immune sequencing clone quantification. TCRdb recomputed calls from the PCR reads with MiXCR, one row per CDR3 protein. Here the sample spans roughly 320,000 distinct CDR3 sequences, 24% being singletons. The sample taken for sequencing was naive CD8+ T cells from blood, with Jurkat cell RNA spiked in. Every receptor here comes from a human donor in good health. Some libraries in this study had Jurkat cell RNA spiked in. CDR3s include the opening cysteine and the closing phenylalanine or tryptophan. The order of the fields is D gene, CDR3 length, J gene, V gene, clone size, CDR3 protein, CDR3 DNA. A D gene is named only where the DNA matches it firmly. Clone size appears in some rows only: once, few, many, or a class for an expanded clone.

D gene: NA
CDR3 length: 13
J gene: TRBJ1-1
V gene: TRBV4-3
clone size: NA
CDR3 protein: CASSQGMNAEAFF
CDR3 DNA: TGCGCCAGCAGCCAAGGCATGAACGCTGAAGCTTTCTTT

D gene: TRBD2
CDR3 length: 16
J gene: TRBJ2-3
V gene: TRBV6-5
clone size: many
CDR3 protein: CASSYLAGGRADTQYF
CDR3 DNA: TGTGCCAGCAGTTACTTGGCGGGGGGGCGGGCAGATACGCAGTATTTT

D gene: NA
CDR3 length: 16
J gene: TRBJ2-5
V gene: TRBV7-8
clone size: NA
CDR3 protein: CASSFPLPRTVETQYF
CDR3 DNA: TGTGCCAGCAGCTTTCCCCTCCCACGGACAGTCGAGACCCAGTACTTC

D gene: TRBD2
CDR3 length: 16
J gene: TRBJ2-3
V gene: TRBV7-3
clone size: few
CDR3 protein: CASSLEAGGIADTQYF
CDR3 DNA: TGTGCCAGCAGCTTAGAAGCGGGAGGCATTGCGGATACGCAGTATTTT

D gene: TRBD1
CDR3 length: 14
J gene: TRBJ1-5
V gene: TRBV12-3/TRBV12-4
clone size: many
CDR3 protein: CASSSRQGNQPQHF
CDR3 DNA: TGTGCCAGCAGCTCTCGACAGGGGAATCAGCCCCAGCATTTT

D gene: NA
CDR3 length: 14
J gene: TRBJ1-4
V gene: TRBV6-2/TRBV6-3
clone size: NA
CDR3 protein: CASSSLPTNEKLFF
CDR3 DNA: TGTGCCAGCAGTTCACTTCCAACTAATGAAAAACTGTTTTTT

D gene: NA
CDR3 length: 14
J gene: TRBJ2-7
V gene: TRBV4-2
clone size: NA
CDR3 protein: CASSQRTDSYEQYF
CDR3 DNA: TGTGCCAGCAGCCAACGGACGGATTCCTACGAGCAGTACTTC

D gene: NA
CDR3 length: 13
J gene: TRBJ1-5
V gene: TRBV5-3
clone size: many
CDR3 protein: CARSSHPRQPQHF
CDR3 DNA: TGTGCCAGAAGCTCTCACCCCAGGCAGCCCCAGCATTTT

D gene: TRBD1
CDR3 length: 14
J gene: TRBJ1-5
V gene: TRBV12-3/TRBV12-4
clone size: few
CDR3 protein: CASSFGQEGQPQHF
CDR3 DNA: TGTGCCAGCAGTTTCGGACAGGAGGGTCAGCCCCAGCATTTT

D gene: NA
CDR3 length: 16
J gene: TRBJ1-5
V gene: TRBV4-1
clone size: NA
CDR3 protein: CASSPGERQYVPPQHF
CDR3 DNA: TGCGCCAGCAGCCCCGGGGAGAGACAGTATGTGCCGCCCCAGCATTTT

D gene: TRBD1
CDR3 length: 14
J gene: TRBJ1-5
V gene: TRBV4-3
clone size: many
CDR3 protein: CASSQIQGNQPQHF
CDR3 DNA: TGCGCCAGCAGCCAAATACAGGGGAATCAGCCCCAGCATTTT

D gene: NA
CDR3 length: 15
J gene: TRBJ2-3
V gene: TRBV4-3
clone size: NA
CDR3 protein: CASSQGGPSTDTQYF
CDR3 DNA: TGCGCCAGCAGCCAAGGAGGGCCTAGCACAGATACGCAGTATTTT

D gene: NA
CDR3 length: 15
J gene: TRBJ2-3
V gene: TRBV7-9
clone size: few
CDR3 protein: CASSLAGLGTDTQYF
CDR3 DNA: TGTGCCAGCAGCTTAGCAGGGTTGGGCACAGATACGCAGTATTTT

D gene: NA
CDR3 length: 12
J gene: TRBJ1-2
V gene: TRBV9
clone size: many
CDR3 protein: CASSPPDYGYTF
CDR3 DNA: TGTGCCAGCAGCCCCCCCGACTATGGCTACACCTTC

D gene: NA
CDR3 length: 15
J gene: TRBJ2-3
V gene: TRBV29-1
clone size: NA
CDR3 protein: CSVEDLQGNADTQYF
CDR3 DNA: TGCAGCGTTGAAGATCTACAGGGAAACGCAGATACGCAGTATTTT

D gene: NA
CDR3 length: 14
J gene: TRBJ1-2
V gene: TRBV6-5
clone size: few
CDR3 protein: CASSPVNVNYGFTF
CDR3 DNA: TGTGCCAGCAGTCCGGTCAACGTTAACTATGGCTTCACCTTC

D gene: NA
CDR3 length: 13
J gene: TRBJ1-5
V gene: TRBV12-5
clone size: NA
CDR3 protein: CASWGYSNQPQHF
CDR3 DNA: TGTGCTAGTTGGGGGTATAGCAATCAGCCCCAGCATTTT

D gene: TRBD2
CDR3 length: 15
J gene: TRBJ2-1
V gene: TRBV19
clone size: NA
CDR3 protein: CASRTSAYSYNEQFF
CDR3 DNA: TGTGCCAGTAGAACTAGCGCGTACTCCTACAATGAGCAGTTCTTC

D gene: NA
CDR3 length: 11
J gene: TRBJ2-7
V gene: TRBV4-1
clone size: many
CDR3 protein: CASSQGAEQYF
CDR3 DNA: TGCGCCAGCAGCCAAGGGGCGGAGCAGTACTTC

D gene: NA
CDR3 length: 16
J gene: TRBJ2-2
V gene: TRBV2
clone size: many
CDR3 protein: CASRNHRDFNTGELFF
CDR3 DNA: TGTGCCAGCAGAAACCACCGGGACTTCAACACCGGGGAGCTGTTTTTT

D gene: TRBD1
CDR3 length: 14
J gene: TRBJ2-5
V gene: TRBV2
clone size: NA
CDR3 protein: CASSDRDSQETQCF
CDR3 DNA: TGTGCCAGCAGTGACCGGGACAGCCAAGAGACCCAGTGCTTC

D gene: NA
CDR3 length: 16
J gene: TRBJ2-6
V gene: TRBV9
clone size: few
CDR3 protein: CASSESRQDGANVLTF
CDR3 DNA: TGTGCCAGCAGCGAAAGTCGACAGGATGGGGCCAACGTCCTGACTTTC

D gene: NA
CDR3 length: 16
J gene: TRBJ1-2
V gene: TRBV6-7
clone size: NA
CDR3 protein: CASSYSTPPQSIGYAF
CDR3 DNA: TGTGCCAGCAGTTACTCTACACCGCCCCAGTCGATTGGCTACGCCTTC

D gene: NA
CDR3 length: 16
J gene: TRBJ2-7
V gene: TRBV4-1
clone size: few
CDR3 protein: CASSQERGSVSYEQYF
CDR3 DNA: TGCGCCAGCAGCCAAGAGCGGGGTTCGGTCTCCTACGAGCAGTACTTC

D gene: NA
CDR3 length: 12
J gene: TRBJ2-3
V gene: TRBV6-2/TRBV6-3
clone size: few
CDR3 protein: CASTTPQDTQYF
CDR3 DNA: TGTGCCAGCACCACACCACAAGATACGCAGTATTTT

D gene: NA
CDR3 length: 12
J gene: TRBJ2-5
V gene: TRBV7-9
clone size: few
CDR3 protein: CASSQNSETQYF
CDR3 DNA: TGTGCCAGCAGTCAAAATAGCGAGACCCAGTACTTC